The rows below give T cell receptor beta chains drawn from one sample of a study of cytotoxic CD8 clonotypes in ibrutinib-treated CLL. Sequencing used immunoSEQ multiplex PCR; TCRdb keeps in-frame clones, though not all of them. The sample has around 200,000 clones; roughly 77% are singletons. The input for sequencing was PBMCs, taken after 12 months of ibrutinib treatment. These receptors all stem from a human donor with chronic lymphocytic leukemia. Each CDR3 is given with its conserved first and last residue. Each record gives: V gene, D gene, clone size, J gene, CDR3 protein, CDR3 DNA. A D gene is named only where the DNA matches it firmly. Rows give clone size only sometimes, using once, few, many, or a class for an expanded clone.

>TRBV11-2|TRBD2|-|TRBJ2-7
CASSSLAGGGSYEQYF
TGTGCCAGCAGTTCCCTTGCGGGAGGGGGCTCCTACGAGCAGTACTTC
>TRBV10-3|TRBD2|-|TRBJ2-5
CAIRLAGGETQYF
TGTGCCATCAGACTAGCGGGAGGGGAGACCCAGTACTTC
>TRBV4-2|TRBD2|-|TRBJ2-1
CASSRATSGGANEQFF
TGTGCCAGCAGCCGAGCGACTAGCGGGGGGGCGAATGAGCAGTTCTTC
>TRBV28|TRBD1|once|TRBJ1-5
CASSLGTGSNQPQHF
TGTGCCAGCAGTTTGGGGACAGGGTCTAATCAGCCCCAGCATTTT
>TRBV28|-|-|TRBJ2-7
CASSSGRQMQYF
TGTGCCAGCAGTTCGGGGAGGCAGATGCAGTACTTC
>TRBV11-2|-|few|TRBJ1-1
CASSLVTVEAFF
TGTGCCAGCAGCTTGGTCACAGTTGAAGCTTTCTTT
>TRBV30|-|-|TRBJ2-3
CAWSPLGLGSTDTQYF
TGTGCCTGGAGTCCCCTCGGTTTAGGGAGCACAGATACGCAGTATTTT
>TRBV11-2|TRBD2|-|TRBJ2-7
CASSLELADVYEQYF
TGTGCCAGCAGCTTAGAGCTAGCGGATGTATACGAGCAGTACTTC
>TRBV7-2|-|-|TRBJ2-3
CASSLAGLRTDTQYF
TGTGCCAGCAGCTTAGCAGGGTTAAGGACAGATACGCAGTATTTT
>TRBV6-5|-|-|TRBJ2-3
CASRPSYHTQYF
TGTGCCAGCAGACCTTCCTATCATACGCAGTATTTT
>TRBV14|-|-|TRBJ1-1
CASSQETGRASEAFF
TGTGCCAGCAGCCAAGAAACGGGCAGGGCGAGTGAAGCTTTCTTT
>TRBV28|-|-|TRBJ1-2
CASSVFNPLGPGSYTF
TGTGCCAGCAGCGTATTTAATCCCCTGGGTCCGGGGAGCTACACCTTC
>TRBV29-1|TRBD1|-|TRBJ1-1
CSVDETGYGEAFF
TGCAGCGTCGACGAGACAGGGTATGGTGAAGCTTTCTTT